The present T cell receptor (beta chain) was sequenced within a study of spatial heterogeneity in lung cancer. Study-wide results and caveats: The appearance of ubiquitous expanded tumor TCRs in blood was greater at resection than follow-up.

The time point denotes: sample taken at primary tumor resection. No cell sorting; template was whole RNA from tumor, lung tissue or PBMC. The donors comprised about 69 untreated early-stage non-small cell lung cancer patients. Using its own MiXCR run on the 5' RACE reads, TCRdb lists one record per CDR3 protein. The sample has over 75,000 distinct CDR3 sequences, approximately 20% seen once. Germline V CDR1 and CDR2: DFQATT, SNEGSKA (reference sequence). The J segment lost 4 bases and the V segment lost 3 bases, leaving 11 bases of the junction unmatched. CDR3 length: 17 amino acids. This clonotype came up a few times. Antigen: not known.

This chain connects TRBV20-1 to TRBJ2-7; 14 bases are shared with TRBD2. The sequence came from a male donor with early-stage non-small cell lung cancer. The input for sequencing was PBMCs, taken at surgery. The CDR3 spells CSASTGTSGRRGYEQYF. CDR3 sequence (DNA): TGCAGTGCTAGTACCGGGACTAGCGGGAGAAGAGGGTACGAGCAGTACTTC.